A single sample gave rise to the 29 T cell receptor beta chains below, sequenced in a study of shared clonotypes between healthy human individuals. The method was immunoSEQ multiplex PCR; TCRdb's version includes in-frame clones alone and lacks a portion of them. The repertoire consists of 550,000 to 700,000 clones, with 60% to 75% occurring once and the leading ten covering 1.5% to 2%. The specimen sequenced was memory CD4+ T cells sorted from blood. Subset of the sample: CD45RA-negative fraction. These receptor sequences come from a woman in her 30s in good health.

CDR3: CASSLSGSTDTQYF. The CDR3 DNA sequence: TGTGCCAGCAGCCTGAGCGGGAGCACAGATACGCAGTATTTT. The rearrangement uses TRBV7-3 and TRBJ2-3, with D possibly being TRBD2 (6 bases). Trimming removed 5 bases at V and 0 bases at J, with 9 bases between. This CDR3 contains 14 residues. The germline V gene has CDR1 SGHTA and CDR2 FQGTGA.

The CDR3 DNA sequence: TGTGCCAGCAGCCGGTGGTTGAACACTGAAGCTTTCTTT. Its translation: CASSRWLNTEAFF. The rearrangement joins TRBV7-2 to TRBJ1-1; D remains unclear. CDR1 is SGHTA and CDR2 is FQGNSA in the germline V gene. The V gene lost 5 bases and the J gene lost 0 bases, with 7 bases spanning the gap. The CDR3 runs 13 residues.

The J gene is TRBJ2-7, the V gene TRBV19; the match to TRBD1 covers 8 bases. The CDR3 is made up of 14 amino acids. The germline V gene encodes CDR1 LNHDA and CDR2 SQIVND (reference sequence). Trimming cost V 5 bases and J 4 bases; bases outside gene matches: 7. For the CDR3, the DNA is TGTGCCAGTAGTCCCCAGGGGGCAGGGTACGAGCAGTACTTC. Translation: CASSPQGAGYEQYF.

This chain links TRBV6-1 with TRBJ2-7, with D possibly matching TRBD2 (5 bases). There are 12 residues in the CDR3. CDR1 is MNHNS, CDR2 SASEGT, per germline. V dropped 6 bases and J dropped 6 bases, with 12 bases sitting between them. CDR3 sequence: CASRQLGGEQYF. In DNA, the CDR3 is TGTGCCAGCAGGCAGCTTGGAGGCGAGCAGTACTTC.

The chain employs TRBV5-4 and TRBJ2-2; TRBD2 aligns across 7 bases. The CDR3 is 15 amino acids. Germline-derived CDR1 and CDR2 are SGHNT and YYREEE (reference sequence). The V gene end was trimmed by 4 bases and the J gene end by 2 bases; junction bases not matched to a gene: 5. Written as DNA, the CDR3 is TGTGCCAGCAGCCTCGGGAGGACAAACACCGGGGAGCTGTTTTTT. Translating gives CASSLGRTNTGELFF.

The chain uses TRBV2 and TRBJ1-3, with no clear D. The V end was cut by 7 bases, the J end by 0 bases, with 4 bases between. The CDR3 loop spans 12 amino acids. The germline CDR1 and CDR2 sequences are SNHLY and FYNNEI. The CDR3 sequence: CASKSSGNTIYF. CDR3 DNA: TGTGCCAGCAAAAGCTCTGGAAACACCATATATTTT.

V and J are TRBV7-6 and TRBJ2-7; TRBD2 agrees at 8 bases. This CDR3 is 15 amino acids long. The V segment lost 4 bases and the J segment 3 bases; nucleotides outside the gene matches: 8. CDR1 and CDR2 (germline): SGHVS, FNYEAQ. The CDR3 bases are TGTGCCAGCAGCTCGATGGAGGCGGGAGGCTACGAGCAGTACTTC. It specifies CASSSMEAGGYEQYF.

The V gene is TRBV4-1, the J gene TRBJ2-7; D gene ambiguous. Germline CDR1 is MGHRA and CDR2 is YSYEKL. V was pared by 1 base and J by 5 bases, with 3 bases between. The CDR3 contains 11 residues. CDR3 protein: CASSQGHEQYF. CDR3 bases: TGCGCCAGCAGCCAAGGACACGAGCAGTACTTC.

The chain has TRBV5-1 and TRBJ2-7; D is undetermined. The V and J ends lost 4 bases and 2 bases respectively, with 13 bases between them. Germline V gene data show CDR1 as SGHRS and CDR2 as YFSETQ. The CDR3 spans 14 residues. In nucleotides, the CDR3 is TGCGCCAGCAGCGACACGGCCGGAGCCTACGAGCAGTACTTC. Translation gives CASSDTAGAYEQYF.

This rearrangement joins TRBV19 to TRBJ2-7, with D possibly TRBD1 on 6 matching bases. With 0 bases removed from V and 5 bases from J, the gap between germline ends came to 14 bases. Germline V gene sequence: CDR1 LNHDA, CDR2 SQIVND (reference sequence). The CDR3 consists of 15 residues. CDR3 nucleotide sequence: TGTGCCAGTAGTATAGATATACCGTCAGGGGACGAGCAGTACTTC. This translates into CASSIDIPSGDEQYF. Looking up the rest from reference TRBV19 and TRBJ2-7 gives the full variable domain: DGGITQSPKYLFRKEGQNVTLSCEQNLNHDAMYWYRQDPGQGLRLIYYSQIVNDFQKGDIAEGYSVSREKKESFPLTVTSAQKNPTAFYLCASSIDIPSGDEQYFGPGTRLTVT.

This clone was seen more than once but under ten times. The CDR3 region is CAWSPRVMDSPLHF. In DNA, the CDR3 is TGTGCCTGGAGTCCCCGGGTTATGGATTCACCCCTCCACTTT. This chain joins TRBV30 and TRBJ1-6; D ambiguous. The V end lost 2 bases, the J end lost 8 bases, and 13 bases lay between the germline ends. Germline V gene lookup returns CDR1 GTSNPN and CDR2 SVGIG (reference sequence). The CDR3 runs to 14 residues.

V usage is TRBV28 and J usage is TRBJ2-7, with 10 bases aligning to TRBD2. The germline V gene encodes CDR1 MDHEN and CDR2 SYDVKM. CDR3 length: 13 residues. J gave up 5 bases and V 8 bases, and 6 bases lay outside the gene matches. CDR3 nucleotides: TGTGCCAGCCTAGCGGGAGCCTTCCACGAGCAGTACTTC. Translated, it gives CASLAGAFHEQYF.

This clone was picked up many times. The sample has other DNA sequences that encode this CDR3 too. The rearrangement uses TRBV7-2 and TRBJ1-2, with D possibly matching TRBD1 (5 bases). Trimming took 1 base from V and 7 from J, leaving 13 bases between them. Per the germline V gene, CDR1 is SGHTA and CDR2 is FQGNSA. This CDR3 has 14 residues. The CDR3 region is CASSLDQGARGYTF. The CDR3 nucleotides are TGTGCCAGCAGCTTAGATCAGGGCGCCCGTGGCTACACCTTC.

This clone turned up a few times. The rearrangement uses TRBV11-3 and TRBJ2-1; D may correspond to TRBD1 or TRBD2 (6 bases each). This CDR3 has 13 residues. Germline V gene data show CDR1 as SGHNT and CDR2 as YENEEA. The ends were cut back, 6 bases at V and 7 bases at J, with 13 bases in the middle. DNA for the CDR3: TGTGCCAGCAGTAGGGGGGCTAGGAATGAGCAGTTCTTC. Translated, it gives CASSRGARNEQFF.

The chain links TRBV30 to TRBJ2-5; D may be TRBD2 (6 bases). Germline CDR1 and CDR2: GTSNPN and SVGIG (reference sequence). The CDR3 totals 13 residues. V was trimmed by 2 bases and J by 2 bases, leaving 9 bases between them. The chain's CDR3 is CAWSPGLQETQYF. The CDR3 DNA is TGTGCCTGGAGTCCGGGACTTCAAGAGACCCAGTACTTC.

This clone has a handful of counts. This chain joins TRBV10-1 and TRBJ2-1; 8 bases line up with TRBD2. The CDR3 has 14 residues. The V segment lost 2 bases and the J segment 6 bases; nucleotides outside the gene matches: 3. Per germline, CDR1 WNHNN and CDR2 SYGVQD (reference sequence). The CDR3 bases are TGCGCCAGCAGTGAGCTCGGGACTAGCAATGAGCAGTTCTTC. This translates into CASSELGTSNEQFF.

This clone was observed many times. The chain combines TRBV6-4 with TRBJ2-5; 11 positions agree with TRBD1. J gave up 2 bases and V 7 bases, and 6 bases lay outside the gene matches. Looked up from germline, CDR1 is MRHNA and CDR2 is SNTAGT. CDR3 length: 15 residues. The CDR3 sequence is CASMGTGGQQETQYF. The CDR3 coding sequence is TGTGCCAGCATGGGGACAGGGGGACAGCAAGAGACCCAGTACTTC.

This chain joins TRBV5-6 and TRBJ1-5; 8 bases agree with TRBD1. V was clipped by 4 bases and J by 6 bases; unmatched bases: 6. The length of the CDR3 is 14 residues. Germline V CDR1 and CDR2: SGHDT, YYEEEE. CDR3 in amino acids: CASSPWTGLQPQHF. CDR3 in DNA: TGTGCCAGCAGCCCCTGGACAGGGCTTCAGCCCCAGCATTTT.

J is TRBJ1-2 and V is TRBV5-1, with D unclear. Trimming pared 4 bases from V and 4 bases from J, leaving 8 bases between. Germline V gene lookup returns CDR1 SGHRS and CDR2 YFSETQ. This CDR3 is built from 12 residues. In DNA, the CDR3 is TGCGCCAGCAGCCCCAGCGGCTATGGCTACACCTTC. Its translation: CASSPSGYGYTF. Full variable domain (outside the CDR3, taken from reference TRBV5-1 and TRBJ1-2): KAGVTQTPRYLIKTRGQQVTLSCSPISGHRSVSWYQQTPGQGLQFLFEYFSETQRNKGNFPGRFSGRQFSNSRSEMNVSTLELGDSALYLCASSPSGYGYTFGSGTRLTVV.

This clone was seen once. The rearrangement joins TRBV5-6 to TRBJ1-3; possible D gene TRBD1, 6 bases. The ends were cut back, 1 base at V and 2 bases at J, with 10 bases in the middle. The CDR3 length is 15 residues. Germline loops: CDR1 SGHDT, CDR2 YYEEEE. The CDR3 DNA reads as TGTGCCAGCAGCTTGCTGGGGGCAACTGGAAACACCATATATTTT. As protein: CASSLLGATGNTIYF. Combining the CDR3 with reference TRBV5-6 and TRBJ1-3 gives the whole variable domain DAGVTQSPTHLIKTRGQQVTLRCSPKSGHDTVSWYQQALGQGPQFIFQYYEEEERQRGNFPDRFSGHQFPNYSSELNVNALLLGDSALYLCASSLLGATGNTIYFGEGSWLTVV.

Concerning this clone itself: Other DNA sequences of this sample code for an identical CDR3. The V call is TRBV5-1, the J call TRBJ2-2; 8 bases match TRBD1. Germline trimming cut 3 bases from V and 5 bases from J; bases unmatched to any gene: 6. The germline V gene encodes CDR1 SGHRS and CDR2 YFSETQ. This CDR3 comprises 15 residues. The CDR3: CASSSGTGGTGELFF. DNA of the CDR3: TGCGCCAGCAGCTCAGGGACAGGAGGAACCGGGGAGCTGTTTTTT.

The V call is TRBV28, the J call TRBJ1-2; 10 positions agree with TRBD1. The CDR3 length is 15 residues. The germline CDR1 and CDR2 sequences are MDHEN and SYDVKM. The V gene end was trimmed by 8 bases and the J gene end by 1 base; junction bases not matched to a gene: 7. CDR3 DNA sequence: TGTGCCAGCGGAACCCGGGACAGGGGTAACTATGGCTACACCTTC. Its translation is CASGTRDRGNYGYTF.

As DNA, the CDR3 is TGTGCCAGCAGCTCAGCGACGGGACCCTACGAGCAGTACTTC. Translated, it gives CASSSATGPYEQYF. The chain uses TRBV7-2 and TRBJ2-7; either TRBD1 or TRBD2 may supply D (5 bases each). Looked up from germline, CDR1 is SGHTA and CDR2 is FQGNSA. This CDR3 region has 14 residues. Trimming took off 4 bases at V and 2 bases at J, with 12 bases between the two ends.

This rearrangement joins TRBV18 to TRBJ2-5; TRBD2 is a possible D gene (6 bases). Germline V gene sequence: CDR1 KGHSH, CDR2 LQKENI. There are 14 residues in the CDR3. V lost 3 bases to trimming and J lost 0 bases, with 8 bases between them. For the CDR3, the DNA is TGTGCCAGCTCACCGGTAGCGGACCAAGAGACCCAGTACTTC. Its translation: CASSPVADQETQYF.

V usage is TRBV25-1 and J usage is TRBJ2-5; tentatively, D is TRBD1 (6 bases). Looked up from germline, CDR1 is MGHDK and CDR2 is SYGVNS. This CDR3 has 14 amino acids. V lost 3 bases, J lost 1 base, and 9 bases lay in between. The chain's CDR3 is CASSDRGVQETQYF. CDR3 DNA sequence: TGTGCCAGCAGTGACAGGGGAGTCCAAGAGACCCAGTACTTC. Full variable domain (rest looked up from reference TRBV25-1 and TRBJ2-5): EADIYQTPRYLVIGTGKKITLECSQTMGHDKMYWYQQDPGMELHLIHYSYGVNSTEKGDLSSESTVSRIRTEHFPLTLESARPSHTSQYLCASSDRGVQETQYFGPGTRLLVL.

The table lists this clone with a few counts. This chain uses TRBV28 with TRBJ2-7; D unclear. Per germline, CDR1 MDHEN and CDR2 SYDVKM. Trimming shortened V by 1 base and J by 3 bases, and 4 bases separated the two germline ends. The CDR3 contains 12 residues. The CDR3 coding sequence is TGTGCCAGCAGTTTATCCCGCTACGAGCAGTACTTC. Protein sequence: CASSLSRYEQYF.

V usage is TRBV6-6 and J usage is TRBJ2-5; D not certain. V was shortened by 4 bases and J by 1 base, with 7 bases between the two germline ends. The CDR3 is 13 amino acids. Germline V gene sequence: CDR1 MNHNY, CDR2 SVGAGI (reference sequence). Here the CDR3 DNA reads TGTGCCAGCAGTTCTCGGGTCCAAGAGACCCAGTACTTC. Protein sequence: CASSSRVQETQYF.

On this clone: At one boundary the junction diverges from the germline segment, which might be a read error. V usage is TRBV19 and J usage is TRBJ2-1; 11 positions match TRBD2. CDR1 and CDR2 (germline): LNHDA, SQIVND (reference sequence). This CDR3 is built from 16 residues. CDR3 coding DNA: TGCGCCAGTAGTAGTAGCGGGAGGGTACCTTACAATGAGCAGTTCTTC. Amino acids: CASSSSGRVPYNEQFF.

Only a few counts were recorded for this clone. The DNA of the CDR3 is TGTGCCAGCAGAAACAGGATTAGCACAGATACGCAGTATTTT. Encoded protein: CASRNRISTDTQYF. V gene TRBV2 combines with J gene TRBJ2-3; a possible D gene is TRBD1 (5 bases). V was shortened by 6 bases and J by 0 bases, with 10 bases between the two germline ends. Germline CDR1 SNHLY, CDR2 FYNNEI. The CDR3 loop spans 14 amino acids.